This T cell receptor (beta chain) stems from a study of shared clonotypes between healthy human individuals. Study outcomes and limitations: Clonotype sharing among donors likely depends on sequencing depth.

About this clone: Its matching antigen is unknown.

Genomic DNA (from each subset) was split evenly across several immunoSEQ plates. Assay used: immunoSEQ multiplex PCR; TCRdb lists only in-frame clones, some missing. The sample shows 2 million to 2.5 million clones, 92% of them seen only once. Specimen: naive CD4+ T cells from PBMCs. Subset indicated: CD45RA+ positively selected. The TCR was taken from a man between 18 and 35 years old in good health. Some clones in this sample may be carry-over from other donors' samples.

The CDR3 DNA sequence: TGTGCCAGCTCACGCGGGAGGGCCTTGAATGAGCAGTTCTTC. It yields the protein CASSRGRALNEQFF. The rearrangement links TRBV18 to TRBJ2-1, with TRBD2 matching 9 bases. V shed 4 bases and J 7 bases; nucleotides not matched to a gene: 5. Germline V gene sequence: CDR1 KGHSH, CDR2 LQKENI. The CDR3 has 14 amino acids. The whole variable domain, remainder taken from reference TRBV18 and TRBJ2-1, is NAGVMQNPRHLVRRRGQEARLRCSPMKGHSHVYWYRQLPEEGLKFMVYLQKENIIDESGMPKERFSAEFPKEGPSILRIQQVVRGDSAAYFCASSRGRALNEQFFGPGTRLTVL.